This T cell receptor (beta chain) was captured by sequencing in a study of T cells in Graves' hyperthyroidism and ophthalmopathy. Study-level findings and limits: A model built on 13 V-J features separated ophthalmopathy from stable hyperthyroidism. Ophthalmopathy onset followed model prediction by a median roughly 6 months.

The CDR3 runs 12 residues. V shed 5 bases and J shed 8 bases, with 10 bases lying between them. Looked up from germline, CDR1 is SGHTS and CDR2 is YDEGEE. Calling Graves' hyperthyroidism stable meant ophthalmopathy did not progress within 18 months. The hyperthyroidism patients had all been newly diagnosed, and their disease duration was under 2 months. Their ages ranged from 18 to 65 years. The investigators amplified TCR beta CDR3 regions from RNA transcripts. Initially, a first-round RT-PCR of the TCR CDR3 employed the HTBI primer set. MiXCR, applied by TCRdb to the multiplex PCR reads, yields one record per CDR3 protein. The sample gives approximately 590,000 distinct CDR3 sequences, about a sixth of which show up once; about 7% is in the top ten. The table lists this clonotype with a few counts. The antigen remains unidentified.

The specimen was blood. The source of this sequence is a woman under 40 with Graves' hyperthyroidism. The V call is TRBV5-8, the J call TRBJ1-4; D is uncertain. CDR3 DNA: TGTGCCAGCAGTCGAGTAGGCGAAAAACTGTTTTTT. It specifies CASSRVGEKLFF. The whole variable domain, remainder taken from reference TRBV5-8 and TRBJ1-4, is EAGVTQSPTHLIKTRGQQATLRCSPISGHTSVYWYQQALGLGLQFLLWYDEGEERNRGNFPPRFSGRQFPNYSSELNVNALELEDSALYLCASSRVGEKLFFGSGTQLSVL.